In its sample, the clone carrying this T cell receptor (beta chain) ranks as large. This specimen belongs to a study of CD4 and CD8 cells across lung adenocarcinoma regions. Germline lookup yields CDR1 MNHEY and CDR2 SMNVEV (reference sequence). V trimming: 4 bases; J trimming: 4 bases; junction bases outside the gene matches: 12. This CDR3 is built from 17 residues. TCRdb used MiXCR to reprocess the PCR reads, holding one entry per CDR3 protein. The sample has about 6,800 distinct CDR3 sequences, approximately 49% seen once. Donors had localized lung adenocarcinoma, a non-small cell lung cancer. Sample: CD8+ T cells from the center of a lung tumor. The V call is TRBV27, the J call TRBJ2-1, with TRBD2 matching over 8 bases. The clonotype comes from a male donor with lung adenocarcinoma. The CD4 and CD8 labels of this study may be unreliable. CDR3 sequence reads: CASSSRAGVGPYNEQFF. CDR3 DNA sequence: TGTGCCAGCAGTTCCAGAGCGGGAGTTGGGCCTTACAATGAGCAGTTCTTC.